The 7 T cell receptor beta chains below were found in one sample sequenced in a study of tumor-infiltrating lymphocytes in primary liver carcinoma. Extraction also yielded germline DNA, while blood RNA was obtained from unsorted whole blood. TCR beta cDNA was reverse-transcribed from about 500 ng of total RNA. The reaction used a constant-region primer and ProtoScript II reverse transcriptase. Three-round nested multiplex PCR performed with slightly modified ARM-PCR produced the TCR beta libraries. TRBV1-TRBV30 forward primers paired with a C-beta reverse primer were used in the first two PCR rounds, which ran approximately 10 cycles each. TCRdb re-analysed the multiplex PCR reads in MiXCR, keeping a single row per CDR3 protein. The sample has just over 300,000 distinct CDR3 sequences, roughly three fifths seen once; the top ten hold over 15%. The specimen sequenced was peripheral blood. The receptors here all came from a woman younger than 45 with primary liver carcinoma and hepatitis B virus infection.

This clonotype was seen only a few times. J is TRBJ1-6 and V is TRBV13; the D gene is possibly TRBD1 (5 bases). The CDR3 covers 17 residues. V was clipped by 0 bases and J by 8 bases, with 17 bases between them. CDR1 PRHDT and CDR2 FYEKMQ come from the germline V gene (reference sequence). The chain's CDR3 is CASSLGGWGGDDSPLHF. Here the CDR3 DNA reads TGTGCCAGCAGCTTAGGCGGTTGGGGGGGTGACGATTCACCCCTCCACTTT. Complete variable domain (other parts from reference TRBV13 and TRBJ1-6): AAGVIQSPRHLIKEKRETATLKCYPIPRHDTVYWYQQGPGQDPQFLISFYEKMQSDKGSIPDRFSAQQFSDYHSELNMSSLELGDSALYFCASSLGGWGGDDSPLHFGNGTRLTVT.

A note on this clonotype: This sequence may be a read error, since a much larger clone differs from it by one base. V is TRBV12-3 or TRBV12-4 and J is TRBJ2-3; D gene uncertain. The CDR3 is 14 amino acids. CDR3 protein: CASSLIQAADTLYF. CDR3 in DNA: TGTGCCAGCAGTTTAATTCAGGCAGCAGATACGCTGTATTTT.

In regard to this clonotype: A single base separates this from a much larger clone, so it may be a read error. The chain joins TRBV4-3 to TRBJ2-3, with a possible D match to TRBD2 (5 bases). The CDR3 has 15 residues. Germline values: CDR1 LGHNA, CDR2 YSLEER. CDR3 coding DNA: TGCACCAGCAGCCGAGGGTGGCTAAGCACAGATACGCAGTATTTT. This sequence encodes CTSSRGWLSTDTQYF.

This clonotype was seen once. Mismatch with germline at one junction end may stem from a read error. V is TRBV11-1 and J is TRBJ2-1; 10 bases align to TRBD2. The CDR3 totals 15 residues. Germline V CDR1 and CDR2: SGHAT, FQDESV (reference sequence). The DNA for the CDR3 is TGTGCCAGCAGCAGGGAGCTAGCGGGAGTATATGAACAGTTCTTC. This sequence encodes CASSRELAGVYEQFF.

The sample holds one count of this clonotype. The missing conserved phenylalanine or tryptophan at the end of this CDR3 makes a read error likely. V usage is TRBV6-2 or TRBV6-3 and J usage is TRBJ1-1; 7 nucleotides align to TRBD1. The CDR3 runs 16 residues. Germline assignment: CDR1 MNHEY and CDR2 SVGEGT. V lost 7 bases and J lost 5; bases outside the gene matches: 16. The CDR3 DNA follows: TGTGCCAGCACTGAATGGGGGGCCAGGGGGATAACTGAAGCTTTCTTA. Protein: CASTEWGARGITEAFL.

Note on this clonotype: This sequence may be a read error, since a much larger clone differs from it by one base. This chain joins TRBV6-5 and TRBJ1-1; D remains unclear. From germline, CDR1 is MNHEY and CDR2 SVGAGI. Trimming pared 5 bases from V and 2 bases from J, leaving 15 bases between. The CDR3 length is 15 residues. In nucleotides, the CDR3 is TGTGCCAGCAGTGTCATCGGGTTCCGCAACACTGAAGCTTTCTTT. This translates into CASSVIGFRNTEAFF.

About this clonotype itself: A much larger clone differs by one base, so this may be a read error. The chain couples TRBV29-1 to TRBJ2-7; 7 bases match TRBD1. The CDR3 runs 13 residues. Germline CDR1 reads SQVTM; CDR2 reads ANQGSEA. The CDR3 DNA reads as TGCAGCGTGTGGGACAGTCAAGCCTACAAGCAGTACTTC. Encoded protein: CSVWDSQAYKQYF.